This is a list of T cell receptor beta chains from one sample in a study of cytomegalovirus exposure and HLA in healthy donors. Clones were sequenced by immunoSEQ multiplex PCR, and TCRdb holds only the in-frame ones, with some missing. The table includes 130,000 or so clones, under 75% detected once. The sequenced material came from PBMCs. The receptors stem from a woman aged 40 to 55 in good health and CMV-seronegative. Both conserved end residues are part of each CDR3. The D gene is left open where the match is weak. The size field is filled for only some rows; it gives once, few, many or a size class.

J: TRBJ2-5
V: TRBV29-1
D: -
size: -
CDR3: CSVEDPDAWGGTQYF
DNA: TGCAGCGTTGAAGACCCGGACGCCTGGGGCGGGACCCAGTACTTC

J: TRBJ2-2
V: TRBV7-9
D: -
size: -
CDR3: CASTQGPDSTGELFF
DNA: TGTGCCAGCACCCAGGGGCCTGACTCCACCGGGGAGCTGTTTTTT

J: TRBJ1-1
V: TRBV27
D: TRBD1
size: few
CDR3: CASSLPTGGVNTEAFF
DNA: TGTGCCAGCAGTTTACCGACAGGGGGAGTGAACACTGAAGCTTTCTTT

J: TRBJ1-6
V: TRBV19
D: TRBD1
size: -
CDR3: CASSWAGGAYNSPLHF
DNA: TGTGCCAGTAGTTGGGCAGGGGGCGCGTATAATTCACCCCTCCACTTT

J: TRBJ2-5
V: TRBV5-1
D: TRBD2
size: -
CDR3: CASSLETLRGNQETQYF
DNA: TGCGCCAGCAGCTTGGAAACGCTGCGGGGGAATCAAGAGACCCAGTACTTC

J: TRBJ2-1
V: TRBV2
D: -
size: -
CDR3: CASSEEGRVRYNEQFF
DNA: TGTGCCAGCAGTGAAGAGGGCAGGGTTAGATACAATGAGCAGTTCTTC

J: TRBJ2-1
V: TRBV30
D: TRBD2
size: few
CDR3: CAWSPRTSYEQFF
DNA: TGTGCCTGGAGTCCGCGGACTAGCTATGAGCAGTTCTTC

J: TRBJ1-4
V: TRBV28
D: -
size: -
CDR3: CASSLTRRTNEKLFF
DNA: TGTGCCAGCAGTTTAACACGCAGGACTAATGAAAAACTGTTTTTT

J: TRBJ2-3
V: TRBV4-1
D: TRBD2
size: -
CDR3: CASSQAPPTSGGYTDTQYF
DNA: TGCGCCAGCAGCCAAGCACCCCCGACTAGCGGGGGATACACAGATACGCAGTATTTT

J: TRBJ1-1
V: TRBV5-1
D: TRBD1
size: -
CDR3: CASSTGTANTEAFF
DNA: TGCGCCAGCAGCACTGGGACAGCGAACACTGAAGCTTTCTTT

J: TRBJ1-3
V: TRBV7-2
D: TRBD1
size: few
CDR3: CASSPITTGATGNTIYF
DNA: TGTGCCAGCAGCCCTATTACGACAGGGGCGACTGGAAACACCATATATTTT

J: TRBJ2-7
V: TRBV6-5
D: -
size: once
CDR3: CASSYDRTSYEQYF
DNA: TGTGCCAGCAGTTACGACAGAACCTCCTACGAGCAGTACTTC

J: TRBJ1-2
V: TRBV27
D: -
size: -
CDR3: CASSLSGPGFGAGDGYTF
DNA: TGTGCCAGCAGTTTATCGGGGCCCGGGTTCGGGGCAGGGGATGGCTACACCTTC

J: TRBJ1-5
V: TRBV5-1
D: TRBD1
size: -
CDR3: CASSDRQGDQPQHF
DNA: TGCGCCAGCAGCGACCGACAGGGAGATCAGCCCCAGCATTTT

J: TRBJ2-1
V: TRBV7-2
D: TRBD1
size: -
CDR3: CASSLAFRGHNEQFF
DNA: TGTGCCAGCAGCTTAGCTTTCAGGGGGCACAATGAGCAGTTCTTC

J: TRBJ2-7
V: TRBV10-3
D: TRBD1
size: -
CDR3: CAIRDRESYEQYF
DNA: TGTGCCATCAGGGACAGGGAGTCCTACGAGCAGTACTTC

J: TRBJ1-4
V: TRBV6-1
D: TRBD1
size: -
CDR3: CASSTRTGPAEKLFF
DNA: TGTGCCAGCAGTACCCGGACAGGGCCTGCCGAAAAACTGTTTTTT